Sequencing of this T cell receptor (beta chain) was carried out in a study of cytomegalovirus exposure and HLA in healthy donors (dated by TCRdb to about 2017). About the study as a whole: An earlier analysis of 587 of the donors reported roughly 300 Gb of sequence data and some 110 million unique TCR beta sequences obtained from approximately 180 million T cells. An early release that covered about 640 HLA-typed donors contained around 300 gigabases of sequencing data and 65 million to 100 million unique TCR sequences. Of the 398 genotyped donors, more than 75% were placed in the genetic ancestry cluster associated with self-reported Caucasian donors. The study was designed to test whether signatures of past pathogen exposure could be identified by cataloging public T cell receptors. The study used immunosequencing to profile the T cell repertoires of under 700 subjects and linked those repertoires to cytomegalovirus serostatus. Besides the first cohort of roughly 660 subjects, a separate validation cohort made up of roughly 120 different subjects was used. To predict cytomegalovirus infection status, the study combined high-throughput TCR immunosequencing, statistical association of individual TCRs with disease status, and machine learning. A later analysis re-analyzed previously published TCR beta repertoires from 666 donors and added high-resolution HLA genotyping to study TCR occurrence patterns. Rather than drawing on any new phenotypic data, the later analysis identified candidate immune exposures from TCR beta sequences and the way those sequences occurred across donors. In an earlier analysis of several hundred of the donors, high-throughput TCR beta sequencing was used to judge whether each TCR beta V gene segment behaved as functional or pseudogenic. Alongside the repertoire data, information on donor age, sex, ethnicity and CMV serostatus was compiled. In a later genetic analysis, genome-wide SNP genotypes for about 55% of the roughly 700 donors were used, and that subset was treated as a discovery cohort. Every discovery cohort repertoire had been produced on one sequencing platform. HLA typing covered class I and class II loci at four-digit resolution. Typing coverage varied by locus: 629-630 donors for A, B, C, DRB1 and DQB1; about 520 for DQA1; about 570 for DPA1; around 490 for DPB1. Because of strong linkage in the cohort, roughly five DR-DQ haplotypes were treated as single units for association and clustering. Among some 400 genotyped donors of the cohort, an average of about 240,000 unique TCR beta nucleotide sequences were sequenced per donor, about a sixth of them non-productive.

Receptors were amplified or captured by the immunoSEQ multiplex PCR assay. For the multiplex PCR, a mixture combining 60 forward primers for TCR Vbeta segments and 13 reverse primers for TCR Jbeta segments was used. A multiplex PCR assay on genomic DNA amplified the CDR3 region of rearranged TCR beta genes. The Illumina HiSeq System was used to sequence the amplified TCR beta libraries as 87-base-pair reads. For the original study's pipeline: In a later analysis, tens of millions of unique TCR beta chains were counted across the 500 to 700 repertoires, and approximately 11 million of these chains were shared by at least two donors. To remove PCR and sequencing errors, raw reads were error-corrected and collapsed into unique sequences using a nearest-neighbor algorithm that merged closely related sequences. Alignment of CDR3 sequences to IMGT reference sequences was used to assign V, D and J gene segments. Each retained sequence needed at least a six-nucleotide match to both a V gene segment and a J gene segment. Rearrangements were classified as productive when the CDR3 lacked stop codons and remained in frame with V and J, and all other rearrangements were classified as non-productive. Following IMGT convention, CDR3 was defined as the stretch from the second conserved V-encoded cysteine up to the conserved J-encoded phenylalanine. Sequences without an unambiguous match to a single V gene segment were excluded from the earlier analysis of 450 to 650 of the donors. An earlier analysis of 587 of the donors called V segments functional above 56.7% productive rearrangements and segregating when the between-donor standard deviation exceeded 5%. To diagnose cytomegalovirus status from the catalog of TCR beta chain sequences, a statistical classification framework was built. V and J gene assignment, in a later analysis, came from comparing TCR nucleotide sequences with IMGT/GENE-DB human TR gene sequences. In a later analysis, CDR3 sequences and most-parsimonious VDJ recombination scenarios were assigned using the TCRdist pipeline. In a later analysis, each TCR beta chain was defined by its CDR3 amino acid sequence together with its V-gene family, and reads without a unique V-gene family were excluded. As a way to deal with suspected cross-contamination and a sequencing artifact, a later analysis dropped approximately 570 nucleotide sequences that were highly shared and had low generation probability. In a later analysis, a clonal expansion index for each public chain was calculated from normalized within-repertoire ranks of inferred template counts. A later analysis computed generation probabilities with a VDJ recombination model fitted to out-of-frame rearrangements, and checked the results against IGoR. In a later analysis, TCR-TCR, TCR-HLA and TCR-CMV co-occurrence was scored with hypergeometric tests, and a repertoire-size bias correction was applied to TCR pairs. In a later analysis, false discovery rates were estimated by permuting HLA or CMV assignments 20 times. A later analysis grouped co-occurring TCRs with DBSCAN, adding TCRdist sequence similarity when clustering within HLA-allele-positive subsets. For co-occurrence clustering, repertoires with fewer than 30,000 or more than 120,000 public chains were excluded, along with five repertoires with anomalous nucleotide sharing. TCRdb limited this immuneACCESS table to in-frame rearrangements with V and J called. A share of clones is missing; checked studies link under half to unresolved V genes, and the rest is unexplained. Clonal size and the V and J genes are those of that table, whereas D and trimming came from the DNA. Within this sample are some 87,000 clones, with roughly three quarters of them counted one time only. The ten largest clones take up around 3% of the sample.

With respect to this clone: No antigen is known for it. Base quality data are lacking; no much larger clone is found one base away.

The CDR3 holds 14 amino acids from the cysteine to the phenylalanine. Just the 42-base CDR3 DNA is kept, in frame starting at base 1. From a lookup of the germline V gene, CDR1 and CDR2 are SQVTM and ANQGSEA. Trimmed from V: 4 bases; trimmed from J: 5 bases; junction bases lacking a gene match: 7. Overall study results and their limits: The sequencing pipeline was judged likely to have produced a cluster of highly shared sequence variants as a technical artifact. In a later analysis, most CMV-associated TCR beta chains were found to appear HLA-restricted, with HLA associations seemingly driven largely by CMV exposure. Only TCR beta chains were sequenced in this cohort, and the absence of alpha or paired-chain data limited detectable features. The only immune exposure information available for the cohort was CMV serostatus. A later analysis found that HLA-associated TCR beta chains were more clonally expanded and had lower generation probabilities than equally common non-associated chains. In vitro tests confirmed that a few of the cytomegalovirus-associated TCR beta chains recognize cytomegalovirus antigens. Most TCR sequences were seen in very few donors, while some public TCRs were found in many individuals. In a later analysis, several top co-occurrence clusters were reported to appear linked to parvovirus B19, influenza, CMV and Epstein-Barr virus. Because counts were too low, approximately 18 rarely observed V segments, including chromosome 9 orphons, were excluded from the earlier analysis of several hundred of the donors. Some IMGT-functional V segments, including TRBV6-2 and TRBV6-3, could not be told apart with the 87-base-pair reads, so those segments were excluded. Broadly in line with IMGT annotations, most TCR beta V segments showed up in productive rearrangements about 90% or about 30% of the time in an earlier analysis of around 550 of the donors. At a false discovery rate of 0.05, a later analysis linked some 18,000 TCR beta sequences to specific HLA alleles. When HLA alleles, especially DR and DQ, strongly co-occurred, TCR associations were difficult to assign to individual alleles. In a later analysis, TCR association rates were found to vary across HLA loci, with the most associated TCRs seen for DRB1 alleles and the fewest for HLA-C alleles. Because HLA typing was unavailable for some donors at each locus, only the typed subset was used in association tests. The classifier was reported to diagnose cytomegalovirus status with high specificity and sensitivity in both the original and validation cohorts. Correlated functional status among segregating V segments might be attributable to linkage disequilibrium, but an unknown experimental factor could not be ruled out. The study gave a list of 150 to 200 TCR beta chains associated with cytomegalovirus. Presence/absence analyses assumed roughly uniform sequencing depth across donors, an assumption that may not hold. In a later genetic analysis, fewer N-insertions in productive TCRs were reported among donors in an Asian-associated ancestry cluster than the approximately 710-donor mean. A further reported finding was that TCR beta sequences accurately predicted the HLA-A and HLA-B alleles for most subjects in the first cohort. The authors suggested that the approach could potentially be extended to other disease states and immunological phenotypes. V-gene and J-gene trimming of TCR beta chains was associated with a missense DCLRE1C variant in a later genetic analysis, and the association was replicated in an independent cohort.

The cohort consisted of 600 to 700 healthy bone marrow donors. All cohort members were sampled while nominally healthy, although unrecorded immune exposures were likely present. The donor was CMV seronegative and was included in the group of a few hundred seronegative cohort members. A peripheral blood sample was provided by each donor, and peripheral blood mononuclear cells were used for TCR beta sequencing. The Qiagen DNeasy Blood Extraction Kit was used to extract genomic DNA from the blood cell samples. The sequence was collected from a man aged 25-45 years in good health and CMV-seronegative. The chain is made from TRBV29-1 and TRBJ2-5; 10 bases in the junction line up with TRBD2. Specimen: PBMCs. The base sequence is TGCAGCGTTGGAGGAGCGGGGGGGATGGAGACCCAGTACTTC. It translates as CSVGGAGGMETQYF.